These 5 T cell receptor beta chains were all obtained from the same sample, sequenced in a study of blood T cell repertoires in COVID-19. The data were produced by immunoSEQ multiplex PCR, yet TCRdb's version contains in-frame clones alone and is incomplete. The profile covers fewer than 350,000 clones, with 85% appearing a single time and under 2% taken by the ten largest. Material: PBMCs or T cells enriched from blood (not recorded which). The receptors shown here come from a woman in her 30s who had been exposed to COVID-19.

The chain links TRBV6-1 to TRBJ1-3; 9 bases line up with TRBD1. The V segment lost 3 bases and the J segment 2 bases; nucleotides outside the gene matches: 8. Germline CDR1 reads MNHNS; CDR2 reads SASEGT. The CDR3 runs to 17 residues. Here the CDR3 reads CASSEFFRDRAGNTIYF. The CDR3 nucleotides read TGTGCCAGCAGTGAGTTTTTCCGGGACAGGGCTGGAAACACCATATATTTT.

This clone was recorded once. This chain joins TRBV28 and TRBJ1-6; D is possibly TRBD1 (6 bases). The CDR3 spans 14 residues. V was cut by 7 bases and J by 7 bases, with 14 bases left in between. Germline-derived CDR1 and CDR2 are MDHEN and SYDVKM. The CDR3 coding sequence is TGTGCCAGCACCTTTGGGGGGGCAAATTCACCCCTCCACTTT. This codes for CASTFGGANSPLHF.

The CDR3 DNA reads TGTGCTAGTGGCTCAGGAGATACGCAGTATTTT. This codes for CASGSGDTQYF. This rearrangement joins TRBV12-5 to TRBJ2-3; the D is unclear. V was shortened by 6 bases and J by 5 bases, with 6 bases between the two germline ends. The germline V gene has CDR1 LGHNT and CDR2 FRNRAP. The CDR3 sequence is 11 residues long.

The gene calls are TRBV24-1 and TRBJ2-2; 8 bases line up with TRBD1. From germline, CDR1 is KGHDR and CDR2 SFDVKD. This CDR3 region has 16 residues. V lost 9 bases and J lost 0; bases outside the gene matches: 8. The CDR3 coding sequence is TGTGCCACCGGGCCGGGACAGGCAACGAACACCGGGGAGCTGTTTTTT. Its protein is CATGPGQATNTGELFF.

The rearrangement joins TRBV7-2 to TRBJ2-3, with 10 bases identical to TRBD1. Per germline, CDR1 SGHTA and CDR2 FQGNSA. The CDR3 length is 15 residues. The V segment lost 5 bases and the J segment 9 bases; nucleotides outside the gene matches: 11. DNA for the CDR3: TGTGCCAGCAGCCGCCCCGGGACAGGGGAGGGGACGCAGTATTTT. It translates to CASSRPGTGEGTQYF.